This T cell receptor beta chain derives from a study of blood T cells in healthy people across ages. The CDR3 has 13 residues. In germline, CDR1 is SGHVS, CDR2 FNYEAQ. Trimming removed 0 bases from V and 15 bases from J; junction bases left unmatched: 8. Study-level findings and limits: Comparison with aged donors showed that long-lived donors had more naive CD4+ cells and higher diversity. Researchers judged that diversity estimates from one million T cells fell short of true values.

Then a second PCR, running about 6 to 11 cycles, was carried out with a sample-barcoded 5' primer and a J-beta primer mix. TCRdb re-analysed the 5' RACE reads in MiXCR, keeping a single row per CDR3 protein. This sample has fewer than 2,000,000 distinct CDR3 sequences; about 31% occur once, and the top ten carry about 11%. Notes on this clonotype: The antigen is unknown.

The V and J genes are TRBV7-6 and TRBJ2-1, with 7 bases fitting TRBD2. The sample comprised blood. This TCR was sampled from a woman aged 25 to 39 in good health. CDR3 protein: CASSLAGGLWPFF. The CDR3, as DNA: TGTGCCAGCAGCTTAGCGGGGGGACTATGGCCGTTCTTC. The full variable domain, completed using reference TRBV7-6 and TRBJ2-1, is GAGVSQSPRYKVTKRGQDVALRCDPISGHVSLYWYRQALGQGPEFLTYFNYEAQQDKSGLPNDRFSAERPEGSISTLTIQRTEQRDSAMYRCASSLAGGLWPFFGPGTRLTVL.